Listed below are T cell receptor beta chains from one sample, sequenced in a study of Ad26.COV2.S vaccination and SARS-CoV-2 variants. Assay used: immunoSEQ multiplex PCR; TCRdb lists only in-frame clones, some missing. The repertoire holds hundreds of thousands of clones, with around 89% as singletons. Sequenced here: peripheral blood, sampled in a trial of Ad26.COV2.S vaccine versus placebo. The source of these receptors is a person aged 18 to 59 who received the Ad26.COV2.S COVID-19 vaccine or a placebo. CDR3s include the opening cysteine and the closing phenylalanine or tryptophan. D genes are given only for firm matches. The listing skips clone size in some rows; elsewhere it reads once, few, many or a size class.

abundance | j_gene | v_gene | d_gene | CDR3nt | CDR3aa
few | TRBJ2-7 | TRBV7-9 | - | TGTGCCAGCAGCTCGGGGCCCACGGGGGGCCCCCTCGAGCAGTACTTC | CASSSGPTGGPLEQYF
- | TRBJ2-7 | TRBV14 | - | TGTGCCAGCAGCCAAACGGGGACACGCCGTACCTACGAGCAGTACTTC | CASSQTGTRRTYEQYF
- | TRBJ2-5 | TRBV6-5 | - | TGTGCCAGCAGGAGGGTTCGCGAGACCCAGTACTTC | CASRRVRETQYF
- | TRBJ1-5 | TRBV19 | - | TGTGCCAGTAGCACTCCGACGGGACGGCGAAATCAGCCCCAGCATTTT | CASSTPTGRRNQPQHF
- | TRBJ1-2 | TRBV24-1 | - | TGTGCCACCAGTGATCCGACAGTAGGCTACACCTTC | CATSDPTVGYTF
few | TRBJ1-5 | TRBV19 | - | TGTGCCAGTAGTATAGTCATTGGGACGCAGCCCCAGCATTTT | CASSIVIGTQPQHF
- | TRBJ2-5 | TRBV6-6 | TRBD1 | TGTGCCAGCAGTTACCAGGGGGCTGGTCAAGAGACCCAGTACTTC | CASSYQGAGQETQYF
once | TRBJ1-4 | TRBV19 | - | TGTGCCAGTAGTCTGGTCTTCGGCTCGGAAAAACTGTTTTTT | CASSLVFGSEKLFF
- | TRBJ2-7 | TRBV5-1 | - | TGCGCCAGCAGGGACCACTACGAGCAGTACTTC | CASRDHYEQYF
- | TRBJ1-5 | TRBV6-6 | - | TGTGCCAGCAGTTGGGGGACGGGCCCCCAGCATTTT | CASSWGTGPQHF
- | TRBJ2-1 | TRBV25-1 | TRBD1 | TGTGCCAGCAGTGAATATTTGACAGGGGGCTCCTACAATGAGCAGTTCTTC | CASSEYLTGGSYNEQFF
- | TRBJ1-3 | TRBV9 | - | TGTGCCAGCAGCGCCCCCATTGGAGGCAGGGGATATGGAAACACCATATATTTT | CASSAPIGGRGYGNTIYF
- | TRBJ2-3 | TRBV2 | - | TGTGCCAGCATCGGTCAAGATACGCAGTATTTT | CASIGQDTQYF
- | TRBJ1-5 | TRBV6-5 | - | TGTGCCAGCAGTTACTCAGCGGGTCAGCCCCAGCATTTT | CASSYSAGQPQHF
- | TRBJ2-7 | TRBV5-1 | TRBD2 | TGCGCCAGCAGCTTGGAGGGACTAGCGGTATCCTACGAGCAGTACTTC | CASSLEGLAVSYEQYF
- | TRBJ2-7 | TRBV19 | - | TGTGCCAGTAGTATAGGTTTGGGGCTCCGACCCTACGAGCAGTACTTC | CASSIGLGLRPYEQYF
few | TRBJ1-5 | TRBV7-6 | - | TGTGCCAGCAGCTTAGATCCGGGGTTCGGTCAGCCCCAGCATTTT | CASSLDPGFGQPQHF
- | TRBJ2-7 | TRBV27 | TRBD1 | TGTGCCAGCAGTCGACAGGGTACCCTAGGCTACGAGCAGTACTTC | CASSRQGTLGYEQYF
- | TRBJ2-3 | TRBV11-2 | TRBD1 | TGTGCCAGCGACAGGGGGCATAGCACAGATACGCAGTATTTT | CASDRGHSTDTQYF
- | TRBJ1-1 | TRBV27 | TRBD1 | TGTGCCAGCAGTTTACAGGGGGCTTGGACTGAAGCTTTCTTT | CASSLQGAWTEAFF
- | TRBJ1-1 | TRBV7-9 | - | TGTGCCAGCAGCTTCACAGAGAACACTGAAGCTTTCTTT | CASSFTENTEAFF
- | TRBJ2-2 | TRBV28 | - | TGTGCCAGCAGTTTAATGGGCCAAACCGGGGAGCTGTTTTTT | CASSLMGQTGELFF
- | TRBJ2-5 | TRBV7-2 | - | TGTGCCAGCAGCTTAGGCCCCCTAGAACGGACCCAGTACTTC | CASSLGPLERTQYF
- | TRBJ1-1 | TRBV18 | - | TGTGCCAGCTCACCGGCACAGGATTCGGGTACTGAAGCTTTCTTT | CASSPAQDSGTEAFF
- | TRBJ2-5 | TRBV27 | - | TGTGCCAGCAGCTGGGGACGGGCAAAAGAGACCCAGTACTTC | CASSWGRAKETQYF
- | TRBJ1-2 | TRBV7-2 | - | TGTGCCAGCAGCTACCCGGGATCTCCAAACTATGGCTACACCTTC | CASSYPGSPNYGYTF
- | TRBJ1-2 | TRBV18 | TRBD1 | TGTGCCAGCTCACCGCAGGGACAGCAGGGCTACACCTTC | CASSPQGQQGYTF
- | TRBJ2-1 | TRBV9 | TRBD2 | TGTGCCAGCAGCGTCGGGGCTAGCGGGAGAGATGAGCAGTTCTTC | CASSVGASGRDEQFF
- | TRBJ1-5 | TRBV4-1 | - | TGCGCCAGCAGCCAAGCGGGGTACAATCAGCCCCAGCATTTT | CASSQAGYNQPQHF
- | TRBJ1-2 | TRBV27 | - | TGTGCCAGCAGTTTTATAGGGGGCTATGGCTACACCTTC | CASSFIGGYGYTF
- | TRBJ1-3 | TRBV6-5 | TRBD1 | TGTGCCAGCAGTTTTGGGGACAGCAGAAACACCATATATTTT | CASSFGDSRNTIYF
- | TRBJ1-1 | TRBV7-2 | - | TGTGCCAGCAGCTTATTAGGGGAGGGCACTGAAGCTTTCTTT | CASSLLGEGTEAFF
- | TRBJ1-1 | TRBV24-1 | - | TGTGCCACCAGTGACGCCGGGCGACCGGAGGCTTTCTTT | CATSDAGRPEAFF
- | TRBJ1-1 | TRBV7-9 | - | TGTGCCAGCAGCTCCCCCGAGCGAGGAGACACTGAAGCTTTCTTT | CASSSPERGDTEAFF
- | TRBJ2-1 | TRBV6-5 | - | TGTGCCAGCAGTAACTTACATAGGAGCTCCTACAATGAGCAGTTCTTC | CASSNLHRSSYNEQFF
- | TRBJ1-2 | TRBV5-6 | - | TGTGCCAGCAGCTTGGGCGTCGCGAACTATGGCTACACCTTC | CASSLGVANYGYTF
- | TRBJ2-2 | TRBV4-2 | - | TGTGCCAGCAGCCAAAAGCTAGAGGGGGGATCCACCGGGGAGCTGTTTTTT | CASSQKLEGGSTGELFF
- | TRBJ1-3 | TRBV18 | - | TGTGCCAGCTCGCCGGACGGCGAAGGAAACACCATATATTTT | CASSPDGEGNTIYF
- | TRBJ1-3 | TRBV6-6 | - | TGTGCCACCTGTCTGGGGACTAGCTCTGGAAACACCATATATTTT | CATCLGTSSGNTIYF
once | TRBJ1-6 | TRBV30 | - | TGTGCCTGGAGTACAGATTATAATTCACCCCTCCACTTT | CAWSTDYNSPLHF
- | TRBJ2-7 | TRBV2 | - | TGTGCCAGCAGTTTCAGCTCCTACGAGCAGTACTTC | CASSFSSYEQYF
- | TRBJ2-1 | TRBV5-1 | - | TGCGCCAGCAGCTTGCTGGAGCGGGCGCTTGAGCAGTTCTTC | CASSLLERALEQFF
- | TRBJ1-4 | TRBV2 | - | TGTGCCAGCAGTGTCAGTGAAAAACTGTTTTTT | CASSVSEKLFF
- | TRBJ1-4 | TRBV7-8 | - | TGTGCCAGCAGTCAATGGGGGCGGTTTAATGAAAAACTGTTTTTT | CASSQWGRFNEKLFF
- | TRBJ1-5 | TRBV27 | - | TGTGCCAGCAGTTTACGAACTCCAGGGCCCCAGCATTTT | CASSLRTPGPQHF
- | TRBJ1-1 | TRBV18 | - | TGTGCCAGCTCACCAGAGCAGCACCCGAACACTGAAGCTTTCTTT | CASSPEQHPNTEAFF
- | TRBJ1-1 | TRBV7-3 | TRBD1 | TGTGCCAGCAGCTGGGACAGCAACACTGAAGCTTTCTTT | CASSWDSNTEAFF
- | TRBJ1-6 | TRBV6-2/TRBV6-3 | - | TGTGCCAGCAGTTATTACCAGGGCGGTAATTCACCCCTCCACTTT | CASSYYQGGNSPLHF
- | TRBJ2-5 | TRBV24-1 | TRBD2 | TGTGCCACCAGTGACGGACTAGCTTCAGAGACCCAGTACTTC | CATSDGLASETQYF
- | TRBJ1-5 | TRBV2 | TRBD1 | TGTGCCAGCAGTGTGGGACAGAGTTATCAGCCCCAGCATTTT | CASSVGQSYQPQHF
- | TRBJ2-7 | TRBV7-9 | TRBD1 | TGTGCCAGCAGCCCGACAGGGTACGAGCAGTACTTC | CASSPTGYEQYF
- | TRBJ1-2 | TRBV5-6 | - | TGTGCCAGCAGCTTCGGGAAACCTTCCTATGGCTACACCTTC | CASSFGKPSYGYTF
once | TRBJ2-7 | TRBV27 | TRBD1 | TGTGCCAGCAGGCCGGGTAGACAGGGACAATACGAGCAGTACTTC | CASRPGRQGQYEQYF
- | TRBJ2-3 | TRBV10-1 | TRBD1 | TGCGCCAGCAGTATTCCGGGACAGGGGGTAACAGATACGCAGTATTTT | CASSIPGQGVTDTQYF
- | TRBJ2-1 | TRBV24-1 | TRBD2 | TGTGCCACCAGTGATTGGAGGAGGACTAGCGGCTACAATGAGCAGTTCTTC | CATSDWRRTSGYNEQFF
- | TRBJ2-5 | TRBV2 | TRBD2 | TGTGCCAGCAGTGAAACTAGCGGGTTGAAGGAGACCCAGTACTTC | CASSETSGLKETQYF
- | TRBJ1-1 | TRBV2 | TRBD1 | TGTGCCAGCAGTGAAAGGACAGGAAGGTGGACCACTGAAGCTTTCTTT | CASSERTGRWTTEAFF